The 2 T cell receptor beta chains reported below all come from one sample, sequenced in a study of T cell clonotyping in hematopoietic cell transplantation. The protocol was immunoSEQ multiplex PCR, while the TCRdb copy is restricted to in-frame clones and leaves out a portion. Among about 16,000 clones listed, approximately 87% were seen once. Sequenced sample: peripheral blood mononuclear cells. The receptors here all came from a man between 45 and 60 years old in good health. Some clones in this sample may be carry-over from other donors' samples.

This clone was detected only a few times. Mismatch with germline at one junction end may stem from a read error. The chain links TRBV19 to TRBJ2-1; 9 bases fit TRBD1. CDR3 length: 16 residues. Germline loops: CDR1 LNHDA, CDR2 SQIVND (reference sequence). The CDR3 nucleotides read TGTGCCAGTAGTTTAGACCGGGACAGGGTGTACAATGAGCAGTTCTTC. Translation: CASSLDRDRVYNEQFF.

The genes are TRBV4-2 and TRBJ1-1, with D unclear. CDR3 length: 11 residues. Germline CDR1 and CDR2: LGHNA and YNFKEQ. With 3 bases removed from V and 4 bases from J, the gap between germline ends came to 3 bases. This CDR3 reads CASSQGTEAFF. The DNA of the CDR3 is TGTGCCAGCAGCCAGGGCACTGAAGCTTTCTTT.